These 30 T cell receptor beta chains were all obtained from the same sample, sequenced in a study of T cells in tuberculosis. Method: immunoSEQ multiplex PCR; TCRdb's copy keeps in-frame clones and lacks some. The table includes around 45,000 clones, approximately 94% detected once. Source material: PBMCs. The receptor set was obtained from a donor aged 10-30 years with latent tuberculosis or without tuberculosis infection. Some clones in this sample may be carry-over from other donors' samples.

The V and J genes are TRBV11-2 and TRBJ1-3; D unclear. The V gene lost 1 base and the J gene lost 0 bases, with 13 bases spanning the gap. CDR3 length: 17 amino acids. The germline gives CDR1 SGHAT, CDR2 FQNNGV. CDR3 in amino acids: CASSLGPTGSSGNTIYF. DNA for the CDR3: TGTGCCAGCAGCTTAGGTCCGACGGGGAGCTCTGGAAACACCATATATTTT. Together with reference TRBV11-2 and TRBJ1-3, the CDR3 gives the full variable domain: EAGVAQSPRYKIIEKRQSVAFWCNPISGHATLYWYQQILGQGPKLLIQFQNNGVVDDSQLPKDRFSAERLKGVDSTLKIQPAKLEDSAVYLCASSLGPTGSSGNTIYFGEGSWLTVV.

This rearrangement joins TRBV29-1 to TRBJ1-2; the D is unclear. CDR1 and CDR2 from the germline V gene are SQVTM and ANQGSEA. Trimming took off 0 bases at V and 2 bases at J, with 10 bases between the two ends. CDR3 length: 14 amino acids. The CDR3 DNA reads TGCAGCGTTGAAGATCCGACACCGAACTATGGCTACACCTTC. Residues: CSVEDPTPNYGYTF.

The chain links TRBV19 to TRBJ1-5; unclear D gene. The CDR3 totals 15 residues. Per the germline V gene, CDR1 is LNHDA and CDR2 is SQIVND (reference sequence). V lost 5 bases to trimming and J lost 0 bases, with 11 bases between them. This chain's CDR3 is CASSPSLISNQPQHF. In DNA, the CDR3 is TGTGCCAGTAGTCCGAGTTTAATTAGCAATCAGCCCCAGCATTTT.

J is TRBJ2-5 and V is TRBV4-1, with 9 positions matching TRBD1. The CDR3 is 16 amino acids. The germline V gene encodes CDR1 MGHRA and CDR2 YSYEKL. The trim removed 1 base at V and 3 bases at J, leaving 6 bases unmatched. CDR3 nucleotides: TGCGCCAGCAGCCAAGGGGCGAGGACAGGGGAAGAGACCCAGTACTTC. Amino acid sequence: CASSQGARTGEETQYF.

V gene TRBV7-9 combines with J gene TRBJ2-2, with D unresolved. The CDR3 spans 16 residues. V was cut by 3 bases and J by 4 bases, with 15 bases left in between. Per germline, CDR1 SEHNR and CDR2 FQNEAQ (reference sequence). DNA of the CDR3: TGTGCCAGCAGCTTGAGGCGGCAGCTCGGCACCGGGGAGCTGTTTTTT. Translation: CASSLRRQLGTGELFF.

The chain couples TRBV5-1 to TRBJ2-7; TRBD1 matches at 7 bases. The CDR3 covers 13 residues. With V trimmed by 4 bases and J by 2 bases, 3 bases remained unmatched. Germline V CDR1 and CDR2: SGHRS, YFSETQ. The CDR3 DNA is TGCGCCAGCAGCCGGGACAGAGCCTACGAGCAGTACTTC. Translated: CASSRDRAYEQYF. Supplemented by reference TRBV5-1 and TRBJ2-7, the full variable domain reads KAGVTQTPRYLIKTRGQQVTLSCSPISGHRSVSWYQQTPGQGLQFLFEYFSETQRNKGNFPGRFSGRQFSNSRSEMNVSTLELGDSALYLCASSRDRAYEQYFGPGTRLTVT.

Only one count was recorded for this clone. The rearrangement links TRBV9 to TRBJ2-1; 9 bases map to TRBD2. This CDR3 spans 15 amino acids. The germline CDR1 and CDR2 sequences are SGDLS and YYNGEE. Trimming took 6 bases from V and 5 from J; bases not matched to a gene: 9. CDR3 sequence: CASTAGGNPHNEQFF. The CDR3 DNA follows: TGTGCCAGCACCGCGGGGGGGAACCCCCACAATGAGCAGTTCTTC.

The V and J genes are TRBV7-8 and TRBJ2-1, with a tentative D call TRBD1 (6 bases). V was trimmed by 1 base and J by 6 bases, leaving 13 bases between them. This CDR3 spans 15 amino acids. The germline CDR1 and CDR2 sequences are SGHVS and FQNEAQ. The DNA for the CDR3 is TGTGCCAGCAGCTTAGTGTGGGGGCCTGGCAATGAGCAGTTCTTC. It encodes CASSLVWGPGNEQFF.

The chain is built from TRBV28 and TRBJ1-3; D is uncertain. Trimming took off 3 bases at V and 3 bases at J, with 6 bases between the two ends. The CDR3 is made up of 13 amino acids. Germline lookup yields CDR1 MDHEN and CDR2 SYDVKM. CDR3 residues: CASSFPGGNTIYF. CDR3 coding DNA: TGTGCCAGCAGTTTCCCCGGTGGAAACACCATATATTTT. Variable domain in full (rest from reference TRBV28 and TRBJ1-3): DVKVTQSSRYLVKRTGEKVFLECVQDMDHENMFWYRQDPGLGLRLIYFSYDVKMKEKGDIPEGYSVSREKKERFSLILESASTNQTSMYLCASSFPGGNTIYFGEGSWLTVV.

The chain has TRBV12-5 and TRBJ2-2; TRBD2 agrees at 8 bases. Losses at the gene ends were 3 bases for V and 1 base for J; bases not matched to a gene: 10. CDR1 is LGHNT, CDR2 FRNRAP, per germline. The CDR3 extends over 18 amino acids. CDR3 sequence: CASGLPGGALLNTGELFF. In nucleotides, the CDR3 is TGTGCTAGTGGTTTACCCGGGGGGGCCTTACTGAACACCGGGGAGCTGTTTTTT.

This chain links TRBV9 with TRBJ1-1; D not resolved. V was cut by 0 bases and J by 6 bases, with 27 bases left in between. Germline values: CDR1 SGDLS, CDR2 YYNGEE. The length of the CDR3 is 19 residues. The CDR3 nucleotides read TGTGCCAGCAGCGTAGATTCAGATTCCCCTTTAAGCGTGTTCTCTGAAGCTTTCTTT. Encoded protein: CASSVDSDSPLSVFSEAFF.

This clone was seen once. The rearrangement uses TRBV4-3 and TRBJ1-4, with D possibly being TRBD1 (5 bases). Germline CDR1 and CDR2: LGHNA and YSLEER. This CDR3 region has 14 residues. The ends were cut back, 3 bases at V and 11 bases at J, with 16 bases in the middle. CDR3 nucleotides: TGCGCCAGCAGCCAGGGGGGTGTGCTGTCGAAACTGTTTTTT. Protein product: CASSQGGVLSKLFF.

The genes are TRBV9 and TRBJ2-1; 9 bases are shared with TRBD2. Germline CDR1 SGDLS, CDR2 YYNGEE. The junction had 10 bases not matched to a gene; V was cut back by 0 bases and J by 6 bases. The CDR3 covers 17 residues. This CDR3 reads CASSVATLTTSGNEQFF. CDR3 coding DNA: TGTGCCAGCAGCGTAGCTACCCTAACGACTAGCGGCAATGAGCAGTTCTTC.

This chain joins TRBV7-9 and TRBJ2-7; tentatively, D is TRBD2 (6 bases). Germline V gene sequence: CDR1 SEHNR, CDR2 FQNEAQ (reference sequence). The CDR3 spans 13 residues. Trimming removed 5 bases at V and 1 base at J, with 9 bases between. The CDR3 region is CASSPAGSYEQYF. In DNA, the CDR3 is TGTGCCAGCAGCCCCGCGGGATCCTACGAGCAGTACTTC.

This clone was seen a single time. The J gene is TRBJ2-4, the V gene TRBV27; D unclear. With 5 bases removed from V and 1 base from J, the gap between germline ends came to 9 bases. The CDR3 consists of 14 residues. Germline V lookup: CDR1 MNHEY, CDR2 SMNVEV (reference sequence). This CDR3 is CASSVGTAKNIQYF. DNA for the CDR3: TGTGCCAGCAGTGTGGGCACCGCCAAAAACATTCAGTACTTC.

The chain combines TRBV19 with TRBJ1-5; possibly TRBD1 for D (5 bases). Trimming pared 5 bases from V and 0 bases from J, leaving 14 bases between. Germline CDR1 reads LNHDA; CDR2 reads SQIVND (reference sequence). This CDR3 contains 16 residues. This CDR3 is CASSWSGSYSNQPQHF. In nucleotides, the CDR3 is TGTGCCAGTAGTTGGTCAGGGTCGTATAGCAATCAGCCCCAGCATTTT.

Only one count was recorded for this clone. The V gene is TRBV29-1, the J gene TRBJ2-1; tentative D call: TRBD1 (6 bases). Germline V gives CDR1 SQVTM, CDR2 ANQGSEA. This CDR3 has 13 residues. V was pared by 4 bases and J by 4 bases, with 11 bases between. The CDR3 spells CSVGWGHYNEQFF. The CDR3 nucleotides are TGCAGCGTTGGATGGGGACATTACAATGAGCAGTTCTTC.

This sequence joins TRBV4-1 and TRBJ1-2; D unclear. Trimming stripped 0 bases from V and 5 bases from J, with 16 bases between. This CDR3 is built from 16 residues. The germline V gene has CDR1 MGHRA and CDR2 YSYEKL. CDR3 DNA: TGCGCCAGCAGCCAAGATATGCGCGCACTAGGATATGGCTACACCTTC. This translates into CASSQDMRALGYGYTF.

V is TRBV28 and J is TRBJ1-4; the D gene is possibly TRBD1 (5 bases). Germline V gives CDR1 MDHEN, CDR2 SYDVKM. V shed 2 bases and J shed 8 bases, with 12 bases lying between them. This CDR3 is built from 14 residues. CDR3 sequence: CASSLQDKGEKLFF. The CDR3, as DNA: TGTGCCAGCAGTTTACAGGACAAAGGGGAAAAACTGTTTTTT.

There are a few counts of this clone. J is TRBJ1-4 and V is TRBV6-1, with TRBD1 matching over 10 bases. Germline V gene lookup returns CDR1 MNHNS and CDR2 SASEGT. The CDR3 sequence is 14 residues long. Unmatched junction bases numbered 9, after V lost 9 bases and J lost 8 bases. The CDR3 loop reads CASDPGQGREKLFF. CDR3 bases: TGTGCCAGTGATCCGGGACAGGGGAGGGAAAAACTGTTTTTT.

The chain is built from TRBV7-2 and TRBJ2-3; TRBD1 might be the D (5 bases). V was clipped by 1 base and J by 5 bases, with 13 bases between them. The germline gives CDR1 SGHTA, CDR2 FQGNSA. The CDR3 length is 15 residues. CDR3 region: CASSLVAREQDTQYF. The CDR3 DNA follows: TGTGCCAGCAGCTTAGTTGCCAGGGAACAAGATACGCAGTATTTT.

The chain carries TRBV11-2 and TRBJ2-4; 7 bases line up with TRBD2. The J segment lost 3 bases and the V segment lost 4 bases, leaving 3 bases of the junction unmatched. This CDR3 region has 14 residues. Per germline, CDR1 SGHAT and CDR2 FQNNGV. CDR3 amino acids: CASSSGGGKNIQYF. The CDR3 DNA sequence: TGTGCCAGCAGCTCGGGGGGTGGCAAAAACATTCAGTACTTC.

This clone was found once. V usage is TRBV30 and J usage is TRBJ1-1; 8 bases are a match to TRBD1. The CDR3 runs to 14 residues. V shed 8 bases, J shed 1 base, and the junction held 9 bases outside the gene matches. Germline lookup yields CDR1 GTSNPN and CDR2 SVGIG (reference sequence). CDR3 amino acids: CARRQGNGNTEAFF. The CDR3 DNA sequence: TGTGCCCGCCGACAGGGGAACGGGAACACTGAAGCTTTCTTT.

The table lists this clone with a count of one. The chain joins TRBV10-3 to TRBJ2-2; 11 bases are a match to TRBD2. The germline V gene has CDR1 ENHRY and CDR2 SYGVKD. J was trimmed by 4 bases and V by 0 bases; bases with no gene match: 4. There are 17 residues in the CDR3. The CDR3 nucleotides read TGTGCCATCAGTGAGTCACCGGGACTAGCGGCCACCGGGGAGCTGTTTTTT. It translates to CAISESPGLAATGELFF.

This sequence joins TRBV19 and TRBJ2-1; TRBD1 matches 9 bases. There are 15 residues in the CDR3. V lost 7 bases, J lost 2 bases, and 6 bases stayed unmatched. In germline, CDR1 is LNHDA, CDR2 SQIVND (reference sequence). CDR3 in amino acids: CASTPTGGTYNEQFF. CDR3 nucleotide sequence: TGTGCCAGTACTCCGACAGGGGGGACCTACAATGAGCAGTTCTTC.

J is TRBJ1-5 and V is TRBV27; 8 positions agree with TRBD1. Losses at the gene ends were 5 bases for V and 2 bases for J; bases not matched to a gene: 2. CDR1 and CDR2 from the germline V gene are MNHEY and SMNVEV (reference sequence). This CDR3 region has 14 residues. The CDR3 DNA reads TGTGCCAGCAGTAAGACAGGGGGCAATCAGCCCCAGCATTTT. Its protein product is CASSKTGGNQPQHF.

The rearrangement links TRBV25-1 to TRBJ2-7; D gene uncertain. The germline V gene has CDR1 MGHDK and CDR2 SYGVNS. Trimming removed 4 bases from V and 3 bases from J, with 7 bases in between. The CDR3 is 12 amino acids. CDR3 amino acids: CASSGVLYEQYF. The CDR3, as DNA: TGTGCCAGCAGTGGTGTCCTCTACGAGCAGTACTTC.

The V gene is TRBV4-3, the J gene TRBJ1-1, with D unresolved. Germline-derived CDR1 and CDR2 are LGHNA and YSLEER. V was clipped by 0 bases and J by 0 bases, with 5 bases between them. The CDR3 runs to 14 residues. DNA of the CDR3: TGCGCCAGCAGCCAAGACGGTATGAACACTGAAGCTTTCTTT. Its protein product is CASSQDGMNTEAFF.

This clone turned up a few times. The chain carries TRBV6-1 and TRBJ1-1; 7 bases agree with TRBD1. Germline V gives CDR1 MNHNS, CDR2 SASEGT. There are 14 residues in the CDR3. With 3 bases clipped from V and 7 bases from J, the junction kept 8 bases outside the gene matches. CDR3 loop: CASSDTGTEHEAFF. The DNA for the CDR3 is TGTGCCAGCAGTGATACCGGGACAGAACATGAAGCTTTCTTT.

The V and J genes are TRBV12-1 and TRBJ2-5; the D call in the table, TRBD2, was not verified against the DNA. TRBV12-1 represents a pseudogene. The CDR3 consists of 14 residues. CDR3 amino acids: CASSLTGVGETQYF. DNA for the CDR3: TGTGCCAGCAGCTTGACGGGGGTAGGAGAGACCCAGTACTTC.